One sample yielded the 25 T cell receptor beta chains listed below, sequenced in a study of CD8 T cells in Susac syndrome. The RNA input was roughly 0.45 to 1 ug, and it was reverse transcribed with random hexamers. TCRdb recomputed calls from the immunoSEQ multiplex PCR reads with MiXCR, one row per CDR3 protein. Among around 200,000 distinct CDR3 sequences listed, almost 96% were seen once. The material sequenced was CD4+ T cells from PBMCs. Receptors originate from a human donor with Susac syndrome.

This clonotype was seen only a few times. The chain combines TRBV19 with TRBJ1-2, with TRBD1 identical over 7 bases. CDR1 and CDR2 (germline): LNHDA, SQIVND (reference sequence). The CDR3 consists of 12 residues. J lost 6 bases, V lost 3 bases, and 1 base had no gene match. The CDR3: CASSIDRDGYTF. The CDR3 nucleotides read TGTGCCAGTAGTATTGACAGGGATGGCTACACCTTC.

The V and J genes are TRBV9 and TRBJ2-2; D ambiguous. V was pared by 3 bases and J by 6 bases, with 18 bases between. This CDR3 comprises 16 residues. Per the germline V gene, CDR1 is SGDLS and CDR2 is YYNGEE. The CDR3 DNA sequence: TGTGCCAGCAGCGACGTGGAAGTAGTCACCCCCGGGGAGCTGTTTTTT. This gives the protein CASSDVEVVTPGELFF.

The DNA for the CDR3 is TGTGCCTGGAGTGTGGGGACTAGCGGGGGGACAGATACGCAGTATTTT. Protein: CAWSVGTSGGTDTQYF. The chain recombines TRBV30 with TRBJ2-3; 15 bases match TRBD2. V lost 0 bases to trimming and J lost 3 bases; unmatched junction nucleotides: 1. CDR3 length: 16 amino acids. Per germline, CDR1 GTSNPN and CDR2 SVGIG (reference sequence).

The gene calls are TRBV7-2 and TRBJ2-5; D is uncertain. The V gene's germline CDR1 is SGHTA and CDR2 FQGNSA. The V and J ends lost 5 bases and 0 bases respectively, with 13 bases between them. This CDR3 is built from 15 residues. The CDR3 DNA follows: TGTGCCAGCAGCCTCTTCGTCGGAAACCAAGAGACCCAGTACTTC. As protein: CASSLFVGNQETQYF.

The chain uses TRBV20-1 and TRBJ2-3; the match to TRBD1 covers 8 bases. J gave up 4 bases and V 1 base, and 7 bases lay outside the gene matches. CDR3 length equals 15 residues. Germline CDR1 reads DFQATT; CDR2 reads SNEGSKA (reference sequence). The CDR3 loop is CSARVAAGGPDTQYF. CDR3 bases: TGCAGTGCTAGAGTCGCGGCAGGGGGCCCAGATACGCAGTATTTT.

The genes are TRBV30 and TRBJ2-5, with a possible D match to TRBD2 (6 bases). The CDR3 is 12 amino acids. In germline, CDR1 is GTSNPN, CDR2 SVGIG (reference sequence). Between the trimmed V and J ends, which lost 5 bases and 1 base, there was a span of 8 bases. This chain's CDR3 is CAWGGVQETQYF. For the CDR3, the DNA is TGTGCCTGGGGCGGGGTCCAAGAGACCCAGTACTTC.

This CDR3 reads CASSQLKGEAEKLFF. CDR3 bases: TGTGCCAGCAGCCAACTTAAGGGGGAAGCTGAAAAACTGTTTTTT. The chain combines TRBV14 with TRBJ1-4, with a tentative D call TRBD1 (6 bases). The CDR3 runs to 15 residues. CDR1 and CDR2 from the germline V gene are SGHDN and FVKESK. V was shortened by 2 bases and J by 7 bases, with 14 bases between the two germline ends.

The gene calls are TRBV30 and TRBJ1-1; D may be TRBD1 (5 bases). V was pared by 0 bases and J by 0 bases, with 8 bases between. The CDR3 loop spans 14 amino acids. Per germline, CDR1 GTSNPN and CDR2 SVGIG (reference sequence). The CDR3 DNA follows: TGTGCCTGGAGTGTATTGGGGGTGAACACTGAAGCTTTCTTT. It yields the protein CAWSVLGVNTEAFF.

V is TRBV5-6 and J is TRBJ1-2; D is ambiguous. Trimming took off 4 bases at V and 2 bases at J, with 12 bases between the two ends. The CDR3 contains 14 residues. Germline V gene sequence: CDR1 SGHDT, CDR2 YYEEEE. DNA for the CDR3: TGTGCCAGCAGCATGGACGGTTTCAACTATGGCTACACCTTC. Encoded protein: CASSMDGFNYGYTF.

V and J are TRBV11-3 and TRBJ1-1; 8 nucleotides match TRBD1. V was clipped by 5 bases and J by 4 bases; unmatched bases: 9. The CDR3 spans 15 residues. CDR1 is SGHNT and CDR2 is YENEEA in the germline V gene. This CDR3 is CASSIGQGGSTEAFF. The CDR3 DNA is TGTGCCAGCAGCATCGGACAGGGAGGGAGCACTGAAGCTTTCTTT.

The rearrangement links TRBV29-1 to TRBJ1-2, with no clear D. The germline V and J ends were trimmed by 2 bases and 4 bases, with 5 bases remaining between them. The CDR3 runs to 11 residues. Germline V lookup: CDR1 SQVTM, CDR2 ANQGSEA. The DNA of the CDR3 is TGCAGCGTTGAATACAGCTATGGCTACACCTTC. This encodes CSVEYSYGYTF.

The V call is TRBV9, the J call TRBJ2-2; D gene uncertain. There are 15 residues in the CDR3. The V end was cut by 1 base, the J end by 0 bases, with 7 bases between. Germline V gene lookup returns CDR1 SGDLS and CDR2 YYNGEE. CDR3 coding DNA: TGTGCCAGCAGCGTACTCGGAACGAACACCGGGGAGCTGTTTTTT. It codes for CASSVLGTNTGELFF.

The chain has TRBV30 and TRBJ2-7; 7 bases match TRBD2. Trimming cost V 0 bases and J 1 base; bases outside gene matches: 3. The CDR3 loop spans 14 amino acids. Germline CDR1 reads GTSNPN; CDR2 reads SVGIG (reference sequence). The CDR3 nucleotides are TGTGCCTGGAGTGTACGGGGGGATTCCTACGAGCAGTACTTC. Translation: CAWSVRGDSYEQYF.

The V gene is TRBV29-1, the J gene TRBJ2-5; 11 positions match TRBD2. The CDR3 is made up of 12 amino acids. CDR1 is SQVTM, CDR2 ANQGSEA, per germline. V trimming: 8 bases; J trimming: 5 bases; junction bases outside the gene matches: 4. Here the CDR3 reads CSFRLAGETQYF. In DNA form, the CDR3 reads TGCAGCTTTCGACTAGCGGGGGAGACCCAGTACTTC.

The gene calls are TRBV29-1 and TRBJ1-4; D remains ambiguous. The ends were cut back, 4 bases at V and 3 bases at J, with 6 bases in the middle. The CDR3 loop spans 12 amino acids. Germline loops: CDR1 SQVTM, CDR2 ANQGSEA. In DNA form, the CDR3 reads TGCAGCGTTGCGGAACCTAATGAAAAACTGTTTTTT. As protein: CSVAEPNEKLFF.

This clonotype was seen a handful of times. The J gene is TRBJ2-7, the V gene TRBV20-1, with D perhaps being TRBD1 or TRBD2 (5 bases each). CDR1 is DFQATT and CDR2 is SNEGSKA in the germline V gene (reference sequence). The CDR3 contains 13 residues. Trimming removed 5 bases at V and 2 bases at J, with 13 bases between. CDR3 protein: CSARRDGPYEQYF. In nucleotides, the CDR3 is TGCAGTGCTCGCCGGGACGGACCCTACGAGCAGTACTTC.

The J gene is TRBJ1-2, the V gene TRBV7-2, with no clear D. The CDR3 contains 15 residues. CDR1 and CDR2 (germline): SGHTA, FQGNSA. The ends were cut back, 5 bases at V and 0 bases at J, with 13 bases in the middle. CDR3 protein: CASSNTHPTNYGYTF. The CDR3 DNA is TGTGCCAGCAGCAACACCCATCCCACTAACTATGGCTACACCTTC.

The rearrangement uses TRBV12-3 or TRBV12-4 and TRBJ2-2; 14 nucleotides match TRBD2. The CDR3 loop spans 16 amino acids. Trimming cost V 4 bases and J 7 bases; bases outside gene matches: 5. CDR3 amino acids: CASSSGLAGVSGELFF. The CDR3 bases are TGTGCCAGCAGTTCGGGACTAGCGGGGGTTAGCGGGGAGCTGTTTTTT.

The chain is built from TRBV19 and TRBJ2-7, with D possibly being TRBD1 or TRBD2 (5 bases each). The CDR3 consists of 14 residues. Germline V CDR1 and CDR2: LNHDA, SQIVND (reference sequence). Trimming cost V 4 bases and J 1 base, with 11 bases left between them. The CDR3 protein is CASSKGRTSYEQYF. CDR3 DNA sequence: TGTGCCAGTAGTAAGGGACGGACATCCTACGAGCAGTACTTC.

This chain joins TRBV4-3 and TRBJ1-6; D is possibly TRBD1 (6 bases). The V gene's germline CDR1 is LGHNA and CDR2 YSLEER. V lost 0 bases and J 10 bases, leaving 19 bases between the germline ends. The CDR3 spans 17 residues. The CDR3, as DNA: TGCGCCAGCAGCCAAGATAGCGCAGGTCAAGGGGGATCACCCCTCCACTTT. Translation: CASSQDSAGQGGSPLHF.

Here the CDR3 reads CASVGVDDTEAFF. For the CDR3, the DNA is TGTGCCAGTGTAGGGGTGGACGACACTGAAGCTTTCTTT. The gene calls are TRBV12-3 or TRBV12-4 and TRBJ1-1, with a possible D match to TRBD1 (5 bases). The CDR3 totals 13 residues. V lost 9 bases and J lost 3, with 14 bases in between.

This sequence joins TRBV5-1 and TRBJ2-7; 10 nucleotides match TRBD1. Germline V gives CDR1 SGHRS, CDR2 YFSETQ. The CDR3 is 15 amino acids. V was clipped by 4 bases and J by 5 bases; unmatched bases: 9. CDR3 loop: CASSLRQGAYDEQYF. The CDR3 nucleotides are TGCGCCAGCAGCCTCCGACAGGGGGCATACGACGAGCAGTACTTC.

V gene TRBV4-1 combines with J gene TRBJ2-2, with 9 bases lining up with TRBD2. This CDR3 region has 18 residues. V lost 1 base to trimming and J lost 0 bases; unmatched junction nucleotides: 6. Germline V gives CDR1 MGHRA, CDR2 YSYEKL. The DNA for the CDR3 is TGCGCCAGCAGCCAAGTTTCTAGCGGGGCGTCGAACACCGGGGAGCTGTTTTTT. Its protein product is CASSQVSSGASNTGELFF.

The V and J genes are TRBV3-1 and TRBJ2-7; 7 positions agree with TRBD1. The CDR3 is made up of 16 amino acids. V lost 0 bases to trimming and J lost 7 bases; unmatched junction nucleotides: 12. From germline, CDR1 is LGHDT and CDR2 YNNKEL (reference sequence). Here the CDR3 DNA reads TGTGCCAGCAGCCAAGATCCTCGAGGGGGCCGAGGTGAGCAGTACTTC. Translating it yields CASSQDPRGGRGEQYF.

This rearrangement joins TRBV5-4 to TRBJ2-3; D unclear. The CDR3 spans 15 residues. Germline assignment: CDR1 SGHNT and CDR2 YYREEE (reference sequence). Trimming removed 2 bases from V and 1 base from J, with 11 bases in between. CDR3 sequence: CASSLLSWGTDTQYF. Here the CDR3 DNA reads TGTGCCAGCAGCTTACTTAGCTGGGGCACAGATACGCAGTATTTT. The full variable domain, completed using reference TRBV5-4 and TRBJ2-3, is ETGVTQSPTHLIKTRGQQVTLRCSSQSGHNTVSWYQQALGQGPQFIFQYYREEENGRGNFPPRFSGLQFPNYSSELNVNALELDDSALYLCASSLLSWGTDTQYFGPGTRLTVL.